This TCR beta chain stems from a study of T-cell memory formation after mild COVID-19. Notes on the study in general: Contracting clones from day 15 to 85 had balanced CD4/CD8; later expanders favoured CD4+. Of the contracting clones, CD4+ ones lay mainly in CM and EM, and CD8+ ones in EMRA.

The authors produced TCR alpha and TCR beta cDNA libraries with sample barcodes and UMIs by 5'RACE using constant-segment primers. TCRdb itself ran the 5' RACE reads through MiXCR, one entry per CDR3 protein. The profile shows under 300,000 distinct CDR3 sequences, approximately 10% of them singletons. Note on this clonotype: What it binds is unknown.

This CDR3 has 16 residues. The germline V gene has CDR1 MDHEN and CDR2 SYDVKM. The V and J ends lost 5 bases and 0 bases respectively, with 14 bases between them. The genes are TRBV28 and TRBJ2-1; D might be TRBD1 (6 bases). This clonotype was obtained from a man between 18 and 29 years old who had mild COVID-19 (a few samples of this study predate the infection). Cell type and time point are not known. The sample taken for sequencing was PBMCs or a T cell subset sorted from them (not recorded which). CDR3 nucleotide sequence: TGTGCCAGCAGTAAGGGGACAATGAGCTCCTACAATGAGCAGTTCTTC. It codes for CASSKGTMSSYNEQFF.